The 4 T cell receptor beta chains below come from one sample, sequenced in a study of blood T cell repertoires in COVID-19. The data were produced by immunoSEQ multiplex PCR, yet TCRdb's version contains in-frame clones alone and is incomplete. This table holds 80,000 to 95,000 clones, 65% to 80% found once. The sample consisted of peripheral blood. These receptors were obtained from an elderly woman with active or convalescent COVID-19.

The chain couples TRBV7-2 to TRBJ1-2, with D hard to call. Germline values: CDR1 SGHTA, CDR2 FQGNSA. The V gene lost 4 bases and the J gene lost 0 bases, with 6 bases spanning the gap. CDR3 length: 13 amino acids. CDR3 region: CASSSTTNYGYTF. The CDR3 nucleotides read TGTGCCAGCAGCTCAACTACTAACTATGGCTACACCTTC.

The J gene is TRBJ1-6, the V gene TRBV7-2, with a possible D match to TRBD1 (5 bases). Trimming removed 5 bases at V and 3 bases at J, with 11 bases between. Per the germline V gene, CDR1 is SGHTA and CDR2 is FQGNSA. The CDR3 covers 15 residues. For the CDR3, the DNA is TGTGCCAGCAGCGCCGGGGGACTCTATAATTCACCCCTCCACTTT. Protein product: CASSAGGLYNSPLHF.

The chain links TRBV28 to TRBJ2-3; D perhaps matches TRBD1 (5 bases). Trimming removed 8 bases at V and 6 bases at J, with 15 bases between. The CDR3 length is 13 residues. Germline assignment: CDR1 MDHEN and CDR2 SYDVKM. CDR3 residues: CASFGQASDTQYF. The DNA of the CDR3 is TGTGCCAGCTTCGGACAAGCTTCTGATACGCAGTATTTT.

In DNA form, the CDR3 reads TGTGCCAGCAGCTTGTTGAGTAGCAATCAGCCCCAGCATTTT. It codes for CASSLLSSNQPQHF. The rearrangement joins TRBV5-5 to TRBJ1-5; D is ambiguous. The V gene's germline CDR1 is SGHKS and CDR2 YYEKEE (reference sequence). This CDR3 contains 14 residues. With 1 base removed from V and 0 bases from J, the gap between germline ends came to 5 bases.